The T cell receptor beta chain described here comes from a study of OX40 agonist ivuxolimab in advanced cancers. In the study overall: With ivuxolimab, an agonistic anti-OX40 (CD134) antibody, patients were treated. About 40% of patients had received prior checkpoint inhibitor therapy.

At baseline, cycle 4 day 1, and cycle 7 day 1, blood was sampled. The CDR3 covers 15 residues. Germline CDR1 reads MNHNS; CDR2 reads SASEGT. After removal of 9 bases from V and 0 bases from J, the junction contained 10 bases not matched to a gene. In this sample, this clone turned up once. Only in-frame clones appear in the TCRdb table, and some are missing; sequencing was by immunoSEQ multiplex PCR. The repertoire holds about 78,000 clones, with about 91% as singletons. The rearrangement uses TRBV6-1 and TRBJ1-1, with 7 bases aligning to TRBD1. The clonotype originates from an adult with an advanced solid tumor such as melanoma, head and neck, liver or kidney cancer. Sequencing used CD4+ or CD8+ T cells sorted from blood, obtained in a trial of the OX40 agonist ivuxolimab. Written as DNA, the CDR3 is TGTGCCAGTACTGTCGGACAGGTTGTGAACACTGAAGCTTTCTTT. Its protein product is CASTVGQVVNTEAFF.